This is a list of T cell receptor beta chains from one sample in a study of blood T cells in healthy people across ages. TCRdb redid the calling of the 5' RACE reads with MiXCR, one entry per CDR3 protein. The data contain fewer than 900,000 distinct CDR3 sequences, 35% to 45% of them singletons. The specimen sequenced was blood. The receptors were sampled from a woman aged 60-75 years in good health. The CDR3 runs from the conserved cysteine through the conserved F or W. D genes are given only for firm matches. Clone size is stated in some rows and not others, as once, few, many or a class when expanded.

v_call: TRBV21-1; d_call: -; clone_size: -; j_call: TRBJ2-7; cdr3_aa: CASCLLGQGLSNEQYF; cdr3_nt: TGTGCCAGCTGCTTGTTGGGACAGGGGTTATCAAACGAGCAGTACTTC
v_call: TRBV12-3/TRBV12-4; d_call: TRBD2; clone_size: -; j_call: TRBJ2-5; cdr3_aa: CASSFGAGGQETQYF; cdr3_nt: TGTGCCAGCAGTTTCGGCGCGGGGGGCCAAGAGACCCAGTACTTC
v_call: TRBV5-1; d_call: -; clone_size: -; j_call: TRBJ2-1; cdr3_aa: CASSLSGPPYEQFF; cdr3_nt: TGCGCCAGCAGCTTGTCGGGCCCACCCTATGAGCAGTTCTTC
v_call: TRBV10-3; d_call: TRBD1; clone_size: many; j_call: TRBJ2-7; cdr3_aa: CAIRFRDSYEQYF; cdr3_nt: TGTGCCATCAGATTTCGGGACAGCTACGAGCAGTACTTC
v_call: TRBV20-1; d_call: TRBD1; clone_size: few; j_call: TRBJ1-2; cdr3_aa: CSAGIGTGIRYGYTF; cdr3_nt: TGCAGTGCTGGTATCGGGACAGGGATTCGGTATGGCTACACCTTC
v_call: TRBV9; d_call: -; clone_size: -; j_call: TRBJ2-1; cdr3_aa: CASSDHGTREQFF; cdr3_nt: TGTGCCAGCAGCGACCACGGGACACGAGAGCAGTTCTTC
v_call: TRBV20-1; d_call: -; clone_size: -; j_call: TRBJ1-5; cdr3_aa: CSADHQGSNQPQHF; cdr3_nt: TGCAGTGCCGATCACCAGGGTAGCAATCAGCCCCAGCATTTT
v_call: TRBV7-9; d_call: -; clone_size: few; j_call: TRBJ2-3; cdr3_aa: CASSLAWVAADTQYF; cdr3_nt: TGTGCCAGCAGCTTAGCGTGGGTAGCGGCAGATACGCAGTATTTT
v_call: TRBV25-1; d_call: -; clone_size: many; j_call: TRBJ2-5; cdr3_aa: CASSDPSRPSETQYF; cdr3_nt: TGTGCCAGCAGTGATCCGTCCCGCCCCTCAGAGACCCAGTACTTC
v_call: TRBV16; d_call: -; clone_size: few; j_call: TRBJ2-7; cdr3_aa: CASSQWSGYEQYF; cdr3_nt: TGTGCCAGCAGCCAATGGTCAGGTTACGAGCAGTACTTC